Following are 26 T cell receptor beta chains from one sample sequenced in a study of siplizumab effects on memory and regulatory T cells. Assay: immunoSEQ multiplex PCR; the TCRdb copy retains only in-frame clones and omits some. The table records some 100,000 clones, 94% of them present only once. The specimen sequenced was Tregs sorted from blood. Receptor source: a human donor in good health.

The genes are TRBV6-5 and TRBJ1-1, with TRBD1 as a possible D gene (6 bases). Germline V gives CDR1 MNHEY, CDR2 SVGAGI. The CDR3 consists of 13 residues. Trimming took 6 bases from V and 10 from J, leaving 18 bases between them. For the CDR3, the DNA is TGTGCCAGCAGCGCTCCTGAAGGGGGAGCAGCTTTCTTT. Amino acids: CASSAPEGGAAFF.

This chain uses TRBV10-1 with TRBJ1-5; D unclear. The CDR3 runs 11 residues. The V gene's germline CDR1 is WNHNN and CDR2 SYGVQD (reference sequence). The V end was cut by 6 bases, the J end by 5 bases, with 5 bases between. The CDR3 region has the DNA TGCGCCAGCAGCCCTCATCAGCCCCAGCATTTT. Translating gives CASSPHQPQHF.

The chain combines TRBV29-1 with TRBJ1-6; D unclear. Between the trimmed V and J ends, which lost 6 bases and 2 bases, there was a span of 8 bases. Germline V gene data show CDR1 as SQVTM and CDR2 as ANQGSEA. The CDR3 is 13 amino acids. CDR3 sequence reads: CSVGMAYNSPLHF. Here the CDR3 DNA reads TGCAGCGTGGGCATGGCCTATAATTCACCCCTCCACTTT. Combining the CDR3 with reference TRBV29-1 and TRBJ1-6 gives the whole variable domain SAVISQKPSRDICQRGTSLTIQCQVDSQVTMMFWYRQQPGQSLTLIATANQGSEATYESGFVIDKFPISRPNLTFSTLTVSNMSPEDSSIYLCSVGMAYNSPLHFGNGTRLTVT.

The rearrangement joins TRBV6-1 to TRBJ1-6; D not certain. Trimming stripped 6 bases from V and 7 bases from J, with 7 bases between. Germline values: CDR1 MNHNS, CDR2 SASEGT. The CDR3 is 12 residues long. The CDR3 loop is CASREPNSPLHF. CDR3 nucleotides: TGTGCCAGCAGGGAACCCAATTCACCCCTCCACTTT.

The chain uses TRBV27 and TRBJ1-1; a possible D gene is TRBD1 (5 bases). The length of the CDR3 is 14 residues. V dropped 1 base and J dropped 1 base, with 7 bases sitting between them. Germline V gene lookup returns CDR1 MNHEY and CDR2 SMNVEV (reference sequence). CDR3 DNA: TGTGCCAGCAGTTTATTAGGGGAGAACACTGAAGCTTTCTTT. Residues: CASSLLGENTEAFF.

The V call is TRBV19, the J call TRBJ2-7; 13 bases line up with TRBD2. With V trimmed by 4 bases and J by 4 bases, 10 bases remained unmatched. The germline V gene encodes CDR1 LNHDA and CDR2 SQIVND (reference sequence). CDR3 length: 17 amino acids. This chain's CDR3 is CASSKHRTSGSLYEQYF. The CDR3 bases are TGTGCCAGTAGTAAACACCGGACTAGCGGGAGTTTGTACGAGCAGTACTTC.

The chain is built from TRBV7-9 and TRBJ2-1, with a tentative D call TRBD2 (5 bases). CDR3 length: 15 residues. Germline CDR1 SEHNR, CDR2 FQNEAQ (reference sequence). V gave up 1 base and J gave up 8 bases, with 15 bases separating them. The CDR3 DNA sequence: TGTGCCAGCAGCTTAGATTTAGGTTATAGCGATGAGCAGTTCTTC. Protein: CASSLDLGYSDEQFF.

In regard to this clone: Other DNA sequences in this specimen translate into the identical CDR3. The rearrangement uses TRBV5-1 and TRBJ2-5; TRBD2 agrees at 7 bases. This CDR3 spans 13 amino acids. The germline V gene has CDR1 SGHRS and CDR2 YFSETQ. The V gene end was trimmed by 0 bases and the J gene end by 4 bases; junction bases not matched to a gene: 0. DNA of the CDR3: TGCGCCAGCAGCTTGGCGGGGGGAGAGACCCAGTACTTC. The encoded protein is CASSLAGGETQYF.

The chain uses TRBV6-6 and TRBJ1-2, with D tentatively TRBD1 (6 bases). The CDR3 runs 13 residues. Germline CDR1 reads MNHNY; CDR2 reads SVGAGI (reference sequence). Trimming removed 2 bases at V and 5 bases at J, with 9 bases between. CDR3 in DNA: TGTGCCAGCAGTTACGTGGGGGCGTATGGCTACACCTTC. Translation gives CASSYVGAYGYTF.

The V and J genes are TRBV2 and TRBJ1-1; no firm D call. Germline assignment: CDR1 SNHLY and CDR2 FYNNEI. This CDR3 contains 12 residues. V was trimmed by 6 bases and J by 7 bases, leaving 12 bases between them. CDR3: CASRGGGFEAFF. CDR3 nucleotides: TGTGCCAGCAGGGGAGGTGGATTTGAAGCTTTCTTT. The full variable domain, with the rest looked up from reference TRBV2 and TRBJ1-1, is EPEVTQTPSHQVTQMGQEVILRCVPISNHLYFYWYRQILGQKVEFLVSFYNNEISEKSEIFDDQFSVERPDGSNFTLKIRSTKLEDSAMYFCASRGGGFEAFFGQGTRLTVV.

The J gene is TRBJ1-4, the V gene TRBV5-6; D is undetermined. V was clipped by 4 bases and J by 8 bases, with 15 bases between them. CDR1 is SGHDT and CDR2 is YYEEEE in the germline V gene. The CDR3 is 14 amino acids. The CDR3 is CASSPPGQLEKLFF. DNA of the CDR3: TGTGCCAGCAGCCCCCCCGGGCAGTTGGAAAAACTGTTTTTT.

The chain employs TRBV28 and TRBJ1-2; no firm D call. There are 13 residues in the CDR3. V gave up 2 bases and J gave up 0 bases, with 4 bases separating them. Germline lookup yields CDR1 MDHEN and CDR2 SYDVKM. CDR3 sequence (DNA): TGTGCCAGCAGTTTACCCTCTAACTATGGCTACACCTTC. Its translation: CASSLPSNYGYTF.

Only one count was recorded for this clone. The chain recombines TRBV7-2 with TRBJ2-7; 8 bases are shared with TRBD1. V shed 5 bases, J shed 0 bases, and the junction held 6 bases outside the gene matches. This CDR3 has 15 amino acids. Germline-derived CDR1 and CDR2 are SGHTA and FQGNSA. Written as DNA, the CDR3 is TGTGCCAGCAGCGCAGGCGGGACAGGCTCCTACGAGCAGTACTTC. Protein: CASSAGGTGSYEQYF.

This clone has only one observation. The J gene is TRBJ1-1, the V gene TRBV28, with D possibly being TRBD1 (5 bases). Germline assignment: CDR1 MDHEN and CDR2 SYDVKM. This CDR3 has 17 residues. V dropped 5 bases and J dropped 0 bases, with 19 bases sitting between them. CDR3 sequence reads: CASSPPGGGDVNTEAFF. The DNA of the CDR3 is TGTGCCAGCAGTCCCCCGGGGGGAGGGGACGTGAACACTGAAGCTTTCTTT.

This chain uses TRBV9 with TRBJ2-7; 10 bases agree with TRBD2. Germline CDR1 reads SGDLS; CDR2 reads YYNGEE. V shed 2 bases and J 4 bases; nucleotides not matched to a gene: 6. The CDR3 spans 15 residues. The CDR3: CASSVGASGSYEQYF. In DNA, the CDR3 is TGTGCCAGCAGCGTTGGGGCTAGCGGGAGTTACGAGCAGTACTTC.

The chain is built from TRBV28 and TRBJ2-2, with D perhaps TRBD1 (5 bases). CDR3 length equals 11 residues. V lost 7 bases, J lost 6 bases, and 6 bases lay in between. CDR1 and CDR2 (germline): MDHEN, SYDVKM. CDR3 amino acids: CASTRAGELFF. The CDR3 nucleotides read TGTGCCAGCACCAGGGCCGGGGAGCTGTTTTTT. The full variable domain, in which reference TRBV28 and TRBJ2-2 provide the parts outside the CDR3, is DVKVTQSSRYLVKRTGEKVFLECVQDMDHENMFWYRQDPGLGLRLIYFSYDVKMKEKGDIPEGYSVSREKKERFSLILESASTNQTSMYLCASTRAGELFFGEGSRLTVL.

The chain recombines TRBV29-1 with TRBJ2-4; weak D call: TRBD1 (5 bases). V was trimmed by 7 bases and J by 0 bases, leaving 13 bases between them. There are 14 residues in the CDR3. CDR1 and CDR2 (germline): SQVTM, ANQGSEA. The CDR3 region has the DNA TGCAGCGGTACTCTGGGGCTAGCCAAAAACATTCAGTACTTC. Translation: CSGTLGLAKNIQYF. The full variable domain, in which reference TRBV29-1 and TRBJ2-4 provide the parts outside the CDR3, is SAVISQKPSRDICQRGTSLTIQCQVDSQVTMMFWYRQQPGQSLTLIATANQGSEATYESGFVIDKFPISRPNLTFSTLTVSNMSPEDSSIYLCSGTLGLAKNIQYFGAGTRLSVL.

In its sample, this clone was seen once. The gene calls are TRBV5-1 and TRBJ2-1; 8 nucleotides line up with TRBD2. J gave up 3 bases and V 2 bases, and 4 bases lay outside the gene matches. CDR1 SGHRS and CDR2 YFSETQ come from the germline V gene. The CDR3 runs to 15 residues. CDR3: CASSFSGVYYNEQFF. The CDR3 bases are TGCGCCAGCAGCTTTAGCGGGGTTTACTACAATGAGCAGTTCTTC. The variable domain in full, completed from reference TRBV5-1 and TRBJ2-1, reads KAGVTQTPRYLIKTRGQQVTLSCSPISGHRSVSWYQQTPGQGLQFLFEYFSETQRNKGNFPGRFSGRQFSNSRSEMNVSTLELGDSALYLCASSFSGVYYNEQFFGPGTRLTVL.

The V call is TRBV19, the J call TRBJ2-7; 7 bases are shared with TRBD2. Germline CDR1 LNHDA, CDR2 SQIVND (reference sequence). V was pared by 5 bases and J by 1 base, with 2 bases of the junction left unmatched. The CDR3 runs 13 residues. The CDR3 loop is CASSSGGSYEQYF. Written as DNA, the CDR3 is TGTGCCAGTAGTTCGGGGGGATCCTACGAGCAGTACTTC.

This clone was recorded a few times. V gene TRBV7-6 combines with J gene TRBJ2-7, with D unresolved. This CDR3 region has 12 residues. CDR1 is SGHVS and CDR2 is FNYEAQ in the germline V gene. V was cut by 2 bases and J by 4 bases, with 6 bases left in between. The CDR3, as DNA: TGTGCCAGCAGCTTAAGGGAATACGAGCAGTACTTC. As protein: CASSLREYEQYF.

This chain joins TRBV6-5 and TRBJ2-1; no firm D call. Trimming cost V 2 bases and J 7 bases, with 12 bases left between them. The CDR3 contains 14 residues. Germline-derived CDR1 and CDR2 are MNHEY and SVGAGI. CDR3 loop: CASSYPLARNEQFF. CDR3 DNA sequence: TGTGCCAGCAGTTACCCGTTAGCTAGAAATGAGCAGTTCTTC.

J is TRBJ2-2 and V is TRBV9; the D is unclear. Trimming pared 1 base from V and 0 bases from J, leaving 1 base between. This CDR3 is 13 amino acids long. Germline V gene data show CDR1 as SGDLS and CDR2 as YYNGEE. The CDR3 loop reads CASSVTNTGELFF. The CDR3 nucleotides are TGTGCCAGCAGCGTAACGAACACCGGGGAGCTGTTTTTT.

The rearrangement links TRBV30 to TRBJ2-1, with 7 bases that match TRBD1. V lost 0 bases to trimming and J lost 12 bases; unmatched junction nucleotides: 2. This CDR3 spans 11 amino acids. The germline CDR1 and CDR2 sequences are GTSNPN and SVGIG (reference sequence). CDR3 DNA sequence: TGTGCCTGGAGTGTGAGACAGGGGCAGTTCTTC. Its protein product is CAWSVRQGQFF.

The V and J genes are TRBV5-1 and TRBJ2-3; 12 nucleotides match TRBD2. The junction had 9 bases not matched to a gene; V was cut back by 7 bases and J by 3 bases. Per the germline V gene, CDR1 is SGHRS and CDR2 is YFSETQ. The CDR3 totals 16 residues. Written as DNA, the CDR3 is TGCGCCAGCGGCTGGTCGGGGACTAGCGGGACAGATACGCAGTATTTT. This translates into CASGWSGTSGTDTQYF. Using reference TRBV5-1 and TRBJ2-3 for the parts outside the CDR3, the full variable domain is KAGVTQTPRYLIKTRGQQVTLSCSPISGHRSVSWYQQTPGQGLQFLFEYFSETQRNKGNFPGRFSGRQFSNSRSEMNVSTLELGDSALYLCASGWSGTSGTDTQYFGPGTRLTVL.

The chain has TRBV7-9 and TRBJ1-2; D is unresolved. The CDR3 totals 12 residues. CDR1 SEHNR and CDR2 FQNEAQ come from the germline V gene (reference sequence). With 6 bases removed from V and 7 bases from J, the gap between germline ends came to 12 bases. The chain's CDR3 is CASSPSIGGYTF. The DNA of the CDR3 is TGTGCCAGCAGTCCCTCTATCGGTGGCTACACCTTC.

The V call is TRBV6-5, the J call TRBJ1-1; D is undetermined. Germline V gene data show CDR1 as MNHEY and CDR2 as SVGAGI. This CDR3 comprises 13 residues. The V and J ends lost 5 bases and 0 bases respectively, with 7 bases between them. The CDR3 nucleotides are TGTGCCAGCAGTCGTGACTTGAACACTGAAGCTTTCTTT. It translates to CASSRDLNTEAFF.